A selection of T cell receptor beta chains follows, all from one sample in a study of graft-versus-host responses after intestinal transplantation. Assay used: immunoSEQ multiplex PCR; TCRdb lists only in-frame clones, some missing. The sample shows tens of thousands of clones, 30% to 40% of them seen only once. Sequenced material: alloreactive CD8+ T cells from a mixed lymphocyte reaction culture, taken before intestinal transplant. Receptor source: a human patient who received an intestinal transplant. Both conserved end residues are part of each CDR3. Fields, in order: J gene, V gene, clone size, D gene, CDR3 DNA, CDR3 protein. The D gene is left open where the match is weak. The size field is filled for only some rows; it gives once, few, many or a size class.

>TRBJ1-5|TRBV15|few|.
TGTGCCACCAGCAGAGATAGTGACACCCCCAATCAGCCCCAGCATTTT
CATSRDSDTPNQPQHF
>TRBJ2-7|TRBV27|.|.
TGTGCCAGCAAACTAGGTGCTACCTACGAGCAGTACTTC
CASKLGATYEQYF
>TRBJ1-1|TRBV9|.|.
TGTGCCAGCAGCGAAACACCGGGACGGATGAACACTGAAGCTTTCTTT
CASSETPGRMNTEAFF
>TRBJ2-3|TRBV7-6|.|TRBD2
TGTGCCAGCAGCTTACTAGCGGGCACAGATACGCAGTATTTT
CASSLLAGTDTQYF
>TRBJ2-3|TRBV9|.|.
TGTGCCAGCAGCGTGGGCGGTAGCACAGATACGCAGTATTTT
CASSVGGSTDTQYF
>TRBJ2-7|TRBV5-6|few|.
TGTGCCAGCAGCTTAGCCCGGCCGCGGGTCACCGAGCAGTACTTC
CASSLARPRVTEQYF
>TRBJ2-1|TRBV5-5|.|.
TGTGCCAGCAGCTTGTCAGAGGAACAGTTCTTC
CASSLSEEQFF
>TRBJ2-3|TRBV18|.|TRBD2
TGTGCCAGCTCACCTAGGACTAGCGGGTTAGAATGGGATACGCAGTATTTT
CASSPRTSGLEWDTQYF
>TRBJ2-1|TRBV5-4|.|TRBD1
TGTGCCAGCGGACAGGGCTACAATGAGCAGTTCTTC
CASGQGYNEQFF
>TRBJ2-3|TRBV7-9|medium-sized|.
TGTGCCAGCAGCTCAAACAGGGACCCTAGCACAGATACGCAGTATTTT
CASSSNRDPSTDTQYF
>TRBJ2-7|TRBV2|few|.
TGTGCCAGCAGTGAAGCGCGAGGGGGTTCCTACGAGCAGTACTTC
CASSEARGGSYEQYF
>TRBJ2-1|TRBV4-1|.|.
TGCGCCAGCAGCCAGTACTGGGCCTCCTACAATGAGCAGTTCTTC
CASSQYWASYNEQFF
>TRBJ2-1|TRBV2|few|.
TGTGCCAGCCCGCGGGGCGGAGGAATATACAATGAGCAGTTCTTC
CASPRGGGIYNEQFF
>TRBJ1-5|TRBV6-6|.|.
TGTGCCAGCCCCCAAAGGATCCGGTCCCAGCATTTT
CASPQRIRSQHF
>TRBJ2-1|TRBV12-5|.|TRBD2
TGTGCTAGCTGGGGCGGCGGGGGGAAGGATGAGCAGTTCTTC
CASWGGGGKDEQFF
>TRBJ1-5|TRBV4-3|few|.
TGCGCCAGCAGCCACTGGGGTTTGGGGCGGAATCAGCCCCAGCATTTT
CASSHWGLGRNQPQHF
>TRBJ2-7|TRBV7-7|.|TRBD2
TGTGCCAGCAGCTTATCCGGGGGGACCTACGAGCAGTACTTC
CASSLSGGTYEQYF
>TRBJ2-2|TRBV7-3|few|TRBD2
TGTGCCAGCAGCTTGTTAGCGGGAGCAAGCACCGGGGAGCTGTTTTTT
CASSLLAGASTGELFF
>TRBJ2-4|TRBV25-1|few|.
TGTGCCAGCAGTGAATGTCTACAGAGGTTCGTAGCCAAAAACATTCAGTACTTC
CASSECLQRFVAKNIQYF
>TRBJ2-1|TRBV9|few|.
TGTGCCAGCAGCGTAGAGGGGTACAATGAGCAGTTCTTC
CASSVEGYNEQFF
>TRBJ1-6|TRBV13|.|.
TGTGCCAGCAGCTTAGGGGGACCGAATTATAATTCACCCCTCCACTTT
CASSLGGPNYNSPLHF
>TRBJ1-5|TRBV27|.|TRBD1
TGTGCCAGCAGGAGACAGGGTTACAATCAGCCCCAGCATTTT
CASRRQGYNQPQHF
>TRBJ2-7|TRBV5-4|.|.
TGTGCCAGCAGCTTGGTAGTTTCAACCTACGAGCAGTACTTC
CASSLVVSTYEQYF
>TRBJ1-4|TRBV6-6|.|.
TGTGCCAGCAGTTACTATGGGGCTGCAACTAATGAAAAACTGTTTTTT
CASSYYGAATNEKLFF
>TRBJ2-7|TRBV10-1|few|.
TGCGCCCTCTGGCAGCACGAGCAGTACTTC
CALWQHEQYF
>TRBJ1-2|TRBV6-6|few|.
TGTGCCAGCAGTTACTCCCCGGAGGTTAACTATGGCTACACCTTC
CASSYSPEVNYGYTF
>TRBJ2-7|TRBV29-1|few|.
TGCAGCGCTCGACTAGCCTACGAGCAGTACTTC
CSARLAYEQYF
>TRBJ2-7|TRBV5-1|.|.
TGCGCCAGCAGCTTGGGAAGGGGCCACGCTCTCTACGAGCAGTACTTC
CASSLGRGHALYEQYF
>TRBJ2-3|TRBV7-3|.|.
TGTGCCAGCAGCTTAACGGGGGCGGAGACAGATACGCAGTATTTT
CASSLTGAETDTQYF
>TRBJ2-7|TRBV27|.|TRBD2
TGTGCCAGCAGGCTGGGGGGGTCCTCCTACGAGCAGTACTTC
CASRLGGSSYEQYF
>TRBJ1-5|TRBV19|.|.
TGTGCCAGTAGTATAACGGTAGCTCAGCCCCAGCATTTT
CASSITVAQPQHF
>TRBJ1-1|TRBV6-9|few|.
TGTGCCAGCAGTTGGGGCCCTGAAGCTTTCTTT
CASSWGPEAFF
>TRBJ1-1|TRBV6-6|once|.
TGTGCCAGCAGTTACTCGGGAGTTACTGAAGCTTTCTTT
CASSYSGVTEAFF
>TRBJ2-2|TRBV10-2|.|.
TGCGCCAGCGGAACCGGGCCATACACCGGGGAGCTGTTTTTT
CASGTGPYTGELFF
>TRBJ2-3|TRBV29-1|few|.
TGCAGCGTTGAAGGTCTACTGCTCACTAGCACAGATACGCAGTATTTT
CSVEGLLLTSTDTQYF
>TRBJ1-6|TRBV7-9|.|TRBD1
TGTGCCAGCAGCTTAGCCGGACAGGACTATAATTCACCCCTCCACTTT
CASSLAGQDYNSPLHF
>TRBJ2-5|TRBV28|.|TRBD2
TGTGCCAGCAGTTTATTTAGCGGGAGCTCTCAAGAGACCCAGTACTTC
CASSLFSGSSQETQYF
>TRBJ2-7|TRBV6-5|.|.
TGTGCCAGCACCGGGACGGCTTACGAGCAGTACTTC
CASTGTAYEQYF
>TRBJ2-7|TRBV4-2|.|TRBD2
TGTGCCAGCAGCCAAGAGGGGCGCCTAGCGGGGGGCGAGCAGTACTTC
CASSQEGRLAGGEQYF
>TRBJ2-5|TRBV12-5|few|.
TGTGCTAGTGGTTTGTTGAGGTCCGGGGGACAAGAGACCCAGTACTTC
CASGLLRSGGQETQYF
>TRBJ2-7|TRBV6-5|.|.
TGTGCCAGCAGCTATCATACCTACGAGCAGTACTTC
CASSYHTYEQYF
>TRBJ2-1|TRBV11-1|few|TRBD2
TGTGCCAGCAGCTTAGCGCCTAGCGGGAGTGTGGATGAGCAGTTCTTC
CASSLAPSGSVDEQFF
>TRBJ2-7|TRBV4-1|.|.
TGCGCCAGCAGCCAGGGGGACACCAACTACGAGCAGTACTTC
CASSQGDTNYEQYF
>TRBJ2-3|TRBV5-1|.|TRBD2
TGCGCCAGCAGCTTGGGACTAGCGGGAGGAGATACGCAGTATTTT
CASSLGLAGGDTQYF
>TRBJ1-1|TRBV11-3|few|.
TGTGCCAGCAGCTTAGACCCACAGGGAAGGGAAGCTTTCTTT
CASSLDPQGREAFF
>TRBJ2-3|TRBV6-5|.|.
TGTGCCAGCAGTTTCTCCCGGGACTTTCCCACAGATACGCAGTATTTT
CASSFSRDFPTDTQYF
>TRBJ1-2|TRBV6-5|.|TRBD1
TGTGCCAGCAGTTCCACAGGGGTCTATGGCTACACCTTC
CASSSTGVYGYTF
>TRBJ2-5|TRBV6-1|.|TRBD2
TGTGCCAGCAGTGAACTAGCGGGGGGGCCAGAGACCCAGTACTTC
CASSELAGGPETQYF
>TRBJ1-1|TRBV7-9|few|.
TGTGCCAGCAGCCCAGCAGGGACCCTTGAAGCTTTCTTT
CASSPAGTLEAFF
>TRBJ2-7|TRBV5-1|.|.
TGCGCCAGCAGCCAGATTTTTGGCCCTACAGGGCCCAACTACGAGCAGTACTTC
CASSQIFGPTGPNYEQYF
>TRBJ1-2|TRBV4-1|medium-sized|TRBD1
TGCGCCAGCAGCCAAGTACAGGGGTTGGACTATGGCTACACCTTC
CASSQVQGLDYGYTF
>TRBJ1-5|TRBV30|once|.
TGTGCCTGGAGTGATAGAACCTATCAGCCCCAGCATTTT
CAWSDRTYQPQHF
>TRBJ2-7|TRBV4-1|medium-sized|TRBD2
TGCGCCAGCAGCCGCCTTTATGGCGGGAGACGGGAGCAGTACTTC
CASSRLYGGRREQYF